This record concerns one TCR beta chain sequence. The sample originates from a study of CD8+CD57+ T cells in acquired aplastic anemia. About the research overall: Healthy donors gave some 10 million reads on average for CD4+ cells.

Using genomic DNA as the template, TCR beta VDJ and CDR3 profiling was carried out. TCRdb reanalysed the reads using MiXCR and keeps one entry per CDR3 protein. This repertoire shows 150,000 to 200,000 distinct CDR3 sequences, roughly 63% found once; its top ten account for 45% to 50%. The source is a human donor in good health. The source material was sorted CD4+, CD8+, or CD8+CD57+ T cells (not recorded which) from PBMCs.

CDR3 protein: CAITLGTGPADTQYF. As DNA, the CDR3 is TGTGCCATCACCTTGGGGACAGGGCCAGCAGATACGCAGTATTTT. The rearrangement joins TRBV10-3 to TRBJ2-3; TRBD1 agrees at 9 bases. V shed 7 bases and J 4 bases; nucleotides not matched to a gene: 9. Per the germline V gene, CDR1 is ENHRY and CDR2 is SYGVKD. The CDR3 totals 15 residues.